This T cell receptor beta chain was sequenced in a study of cytomegalovirus exposure and HLA in healthy donors. Broader study findings: In a later analysis, at a false discovery rate of 0.05, approximately 15,000 TCR beta sequences matched HLA alleles. Sequences of the TCR beta chain were said to predict the HLA-A and HLA-B alleles of most subjects accurately. Investigators reported approximately 170 TCR beta chains as tied to cytomegalovirus. A highly shared variant cluster was judged a likely technical artifact.

Primers: 60 Vbeta forward and 13 Jbeta reverse. The repertoire was sequenced with immunoSEQ multiplex PCR; TCRdb's copy has only in-frame clones and lacks some. There are 87,000 or so clones in the sample; about 77% occur only once, and about 5% lies in the top ten. In the case of this clone: What it recognizes is unknown.

The CDR3 is 19 amino acids. CDR1 and CDR2 from the germline V gene are SGHDT and YYEEEE. Trimming cost V 1 base and J 4 bases, with 26 bases left between them. This sequence originates from a woman aged 40 to 50 in good health and CMV-seronegative. The chain employs TRBV5-6 and TRBJ1-1; D gene ambiguous. Sequencing was done on a sample of PBMCs. The CDR3 protein is CASSLLGVRSLSRGTEAFF. CDR3 coding DNA: TGTGCCAGCAGCTTGCTTGGCGTCAGATCCCTCTCCCGGGGCACTGAAGCTTTCTTT.